The present T cell receptor (beta chain) was sequenced within a study of cytomegalovirus exposure and HLA in healthy donors. Between the trimmed V and J ends, which lost 7 bases and 2 bases, there was a span of 11 bases. The CDR3 is 13 amino acids. Germline CDR1 and CDR2: MNHNY and SVGAGI (reference sequence). It was with 60 Vbeta and 13 Jbeta primers that the PCR ran. In the original analysis: A follow-up analysis tallied 86 million or so unique TCR beta chains, roughly 11 million shared. Clones were read by immunoSEQ multiplex PCR, and TCRdb kept only the in-frame ones, dropping some. V and J calls plus clone size are reproduced from that table; the DNA served to infer D and trimming. The sample holds about 89,000 clones, 75% to 80% seen once. Each of the donors was a healthy bone marrow donor.

The clonotype originates from a man aged 25 to 45 in good health and CMV-seronegative. The chain recombines TRBV6-6 with TRBJ1-2; possible D gene TRBD1, 5 bases. Sequenced sample: PBMCs. This CDR3 is CASTDSENYGYTF. The CDR3 DNA reads as TGTGCCAGCACCGACAGCGAGAACTATGGCTACACCTTC.